The 16 T cell receptor beta chains below were found in one sample sequenced in a study of tumor-infiltrating lymphocytes in primary liver carcinoma. Extraction also yielded germline DNA, while blood RNA was obtained from unsorted whole blood. Making TCR beta cDNA involved approximately 0.5 ug total RNA and a constant-region primer. Construction of TCR beta libraries relied on three successive nested multiplex PCR rounds employing slightly modified ARM-PCR. A C-beta reverse primer was combined with TRBV1-TRBV30 forward primers in the first two PCR rounds, and each round had about 10 cycles. TCRdb reanalysed the multiplex PCR reads using MiXCR and keeps one entry per CDR3 protein. The sample lists fewer than 250,000 distinct CDR3 sequences, less than 75% occurring once. Sequencing was done on a sample of peripheral blood. The receptors stem from an older woman with primary liver carcinoma and hepatitis B virus infection.

This chain connects TRBV30 to TRBJ2-7; TRBD2 aligns across 7 bases. The CDR3 has 11 residues. V lost 2 bases, J lost 12 bases, and 7 bases stayed unmatched. Germline V gene data show CDR1 as GTSNPN and CDR2 as SVGIG (reference sequence). The CDR3, as DNA: TGTGCCTGGAGTTGGGAGGGGAAGACGTACTTC. Its translation is CAWSWEGKTYF.

This clonotype turned up a few times. V and J are TRBV28 and TRBJ2-7; 15 bases fit TRBD2. The V gene end was trimmed by 3 bases and the J gene end by 6 bases; junction bases not matched to a gene: 6. This CDR3 contains 16 residues. Germline CDR1 MDHEN, CDR2 SYDVKM. The CDR3 region has the DNA TGTGCCAGCAGTTTTCGGACTAGCGGGAGGGCGGGCGAGCAGTACTTC. Translating gives CASSFRTSGRAGEQYF.

For this clonotype: At one of its ends the junction is not consistent with the germline gene, which may arise from a read error. The genes are TRBV6-5 and TRBJ2-7; 12 bases are a match to TRBD2. Germline assignment: CDR1 MNHEY and CDR2 SVGAGI. The CDR3 runs to 16 residues. CDR3 DNA: TGTGCCAGCAGTCCGCCGGGACTAGCGGGTCCCTACGAGAAGTACTTC. It is translated as CASSPPGLAGPYEKYF.

As regards this clonotype: One end of the junction does not line up with germline, which may come from a read error. The chain employs TRBV29-1 and TRBJ2-3; possibly TRBD1 or TRBD2 for D (7 bases each). The V gene's germline CDR1 is SQVTM and CDR2 ANQGSEA. The CDR3 length is 16 residues. Here the CDR3 reads CSVRSLQGGGTNTQYF. CDR3 sequence (DNA): TGCAGCGTTCGTTCGTTACAGGGAGGGGGCACAAATACGCAGTATTTT.

In the case of this clonotype: Here the CDR3 omits its conserved ending phenylalanine or tryptophan, so a read error is the likely source. This chain connects TRBV10-3 to TRBJ2-1, with D maybe TRBD1 (5 bases). Germline CDR1 and CDR2: ENHRY and SYGVKD. This CDR3 comprises 13 residues. Written as DNA, the CDR3 is TGTGCTATCAGTTGGAACGGACAAAATGAGCAGTTCCTC. Its translation: CAISWNGQNEQFL.

The chain carries TRBV20-1 and TRBJ2-7; D not resolved. There are 14 residues in the CDR3. Germline loops: CDR1 DFQATT, CDR2 SNEGSKA (reference sequence). V was shortened by 6 bases and J by 4 bases, with 19 bases between the two germline ends. Here the CDR3 reads CSAFPGGTLYEQYF. CDR3 DNA: TGCAGTGCCTTCCCTGGCGGAACTTTATACGAGCAGTACTTC.

Remarks on this clonotype: An end of the junction does not agree with germline; a read error may underlie this. The chain couples TRBV11-2 to TRBJ2-3, with 7 bases identical to TRBD2. CDR3 length: 15 residues. Germline V gene sequence: CDR1 SGHAT, CDR2 FQNNGV. In nucleotides, the CDR3 is TGTACCAGCAGCTTAGGCAGCGGGATAGCAGATACGCTGTATTTT. As protein: CTSSLGSGIADTLYF.

This clonotype was picked up one time. At one end, the junction sequence differs from germline, possibly due to a read error. The V call is TRBV12-5, the J call TRBJ2-2; maybe TRBD2 (5 bases). This CDR3 has 16 amino acids. The germline gives CDR1 LGHNT, CDR2 FRNRAP. CDR3 amino acids: CASGLPVADNTGKLFF. CDR3 nucleotide sequence: TGTGCTAGTGGTCTGCCCGTGGCGGATAACACCGGGAAGCTGTTTTTT.

The chain combines TRBV11-2 with TRBJ2-7; D possibly corresponds to TRBD2 (6 bases). The V end lost 4 bases, the J end lost 13 bases, and 29 bases lay between the germline ends. The CDR3 runs to 16 residues. Germline V gene sequence: CDR1 SGHAT, CDR2 FQNNGV. CDR3 coding DNA: TGTGCCAGCAGCTACGGTGGGAGGACCTCGGGAAGCGATCAATACTTC. Amino acid sequence: CASSYGGRTSGSDQYF.

A note on this clonotype: A much more abundant neighbour one base away suggests this may be a read error. The V gene is TRBV6-2 or TRBV6-3, the J gene TRBJ2-5; 7 positions match TRBD2. Germline loops: CDR1 MNHEY, CDR2 SVGEGT. J gave up 7 bases and V 6 bases, and 14 bases lay outside the gene matches. This CDR3 comprises 15 residues. The DNA for the CDR3 is TGTGCCAGCAGCGCCTCTGGTGCGGGGGAAGGGACCCAGTACTTC. Its protein is CASSASGAGEGTQYF.

On this clonotype itself: One junction end disagrees with the germline gene, perhaps due to a read error. The chain employs TRBV5-1 and TRBJ2-2, with 9 bases aligning to TRBD1. Germline lookup yields CDR1 SGHRS and CDR2 YFSETQ. The length of the CDR3 is 14 residues. The CDR3 DNA is TGCGCCAGCAGCTACACAGGGGGCACCGGGGTGCTGTTTTTT. Its protein is CASSYTGGTGVLFF.

This chain uses TRBV12-3 or TRBV12-4 with TRBJ1-1; 8 bases match TRBD1. J lost 4 bases, V lost 9 bases, and 13 bases had no gene match. This CDR3 spans 15 amino acids. Written as DNA, the CDR3 is TGTGCCAGTAGTGGCAGGGGGCGAACTCTCACTGAAGCTTTCTTT. The encoded protein is CASSGRGRTLTEAFF.

This clonotype came up once. The chain combines TRBV7-3 with TRBJ1-1; D uncertain. The germline V gene encodes CDR1 SGHTA and CDR2 FQGTGA. Trimming stripped 1 base from V and 1 base from J, with 10 bases between. The CDR3 is 15 residues long. The CDR3 region is CASSLNGIENTEAFF. The CDR3 DNA sequence: TGTGCCAGCAGCTTAAACGGGATCGAGAACACTGAAGCTTTCTTT.

The V call is TRBV28, the J call TRBJ2-1, with a possible D match to TRBD1 (5 bases). Germline assignment: CDR1 MDHEN and CDR2 SYDVKM. The CDR3 has 13 residues. V lost 3 bases and J lost 10, with 13 bases in between. The CDR3 spells CASSFRRGSEQFF. The CDR3 region has the DNA TGTGCCAGCAGTTTCAGAAGGGGCAGCGAGCAGTTCTTC.

Note on this clonotype: A much bigger clone sits one base away, suggesting this may be a read error. The rearrangement joins TRBV4-2 to TRBJ2-7, with D perhaps being TRBD1 or TRBD2 (5 bases each). The ends were cut back, 1 base at V and 0 bases at J, with 10 bases in the middle. This CDR3 spans 15 amino acids. Per germline, CDR1 LGHNA and CDR2 YNFKEQ. CDR3 in DNA: TGTGCCAGCAGCCAAGGGGGACCCGGCTCCTACGAGCAGTACTTC. Translated, it gives CASSQGGPGSYEQYF.

For this clonotype: The final CDR3 position lacks the conserved phenylalanine or tryptophan, pointing to a likely read error. The chain employs TRBV18 and TRBJ2-7; the D gene is possibly TRBD2 (5 bases). This CDR3 has 15 amino acids. Germline V CDR1 and CDR2: KGHSH, LQKENI. V was cut by 2 bases and J by 3 bases, with 14 bases left in between. CDR3 nucleotides: TGTGCCAGCTCACCATTCGAGGGTCTCGACTACGAGCAGTACTTA. Translating it yields CASSPFEGLDYEQYL.